The 7 T cell receptor beta chains given below trace back to one sample, sequenced in a study of control samples from healthy donors and cancer patients. Profiled with immunoSEQ multiplex PCR; TCRdb holds only in-frame clones, not every one. Counted here are 120,000 to 150,000 clones, 70% to 90% occurring once; the ten biggest clones make up around 8.2%. Source material: blood. The receptors shown here come from a woman in her twenties or thirties in good health.

The CDR3 here is CAWSVSGRADIQYF. In DNA, the CDR3 is TGTGCCTGGAGTGTAAGCGGGAGGGCGGACATTCAGTACTTC. V gene TRBV30 combines with J gene TRBJ2-4, with 10 bases that match TRBD2. Germline CDR1 GTSNPN, CDR2 SVGIG (reference sequence). CDR3 size: 14 residues. The V segment lost 0 bases and the J segment 8 bases; nucleotides outside the gene matches: 4. The whole variable domain, remainder taken from reference TRBV30 and TRBJ2-4, is SQTIHQWPATLVQPVGSPLSLECTVEGTSNPNLYWYRQAAGRGLQLLFYSVGIGQISSEVPQNLSASRPQDRQFILSSKKLLLSDSGFYLCAWSVSGRADIQYFGAGTRLSVL.

This chain joins TRBV2 and TRBJ2-7, with D possibly matching TRBD2 (5 bases). CDR3 length: 15 residues. In germline, CDR1 is SNHLY, CDR2 FYNNEI. V was clipped by 7 bases and J by 0 bases, with 16 bases between them. Here the CDR3 DNA reads TGTGCCAGCACACGTGAGGGCCCCCTCTCCTACGAGCAGTACTTC. Translating it yields CASTREGPLSYEQYF.

V and J are TRBV20-1 and TRBJ2-1; no clear D gene. Trimming pared 3 bases from V and 8 bases from J, leaving 8 bases between. This CDR3 region has 11 residues. The germline gives CDR1 DFQATT, CDR2 SNEGSKA (reference sequence). This CDR3 is CSASVQDEQFF. As DNA, the CDR3 is TGCAGTGCTAGTGTGCAGGATGAGCAGTTCTTC.

The rearrangement joins TRBV27 to TRBJ2-7; D is ambiguous. The V end lost 6 bases, the J end lost 4 bases, and 13 bases lay between the germline ends. Germline CDR1 and CDR2: MNHEY and SMNVEV (reference sequence). The CDR3 extends over 13 amino acids. The CDR3: CASRSLQHYEQYF. The DNA for the CDR3 is TGTGCCAGCAGGTCACTTCAGCATTACGAGCAGTACTTC.

V and J are TRBV23-1 and TRBJ2-4; TRBD2 is a possible D gene (7 bases). TRBV23-1 is known as an ORF, though its function is uncertain. The CDR3 covers 19 residues. Trimming took 0 bases from V and 1 from J, leaving 19 bases between them. For the CDR3, the DNA is TGCGCCAGCAGTCAATCCCCCCCCTGGGGGGGGCCTGCCAAAAACATTCAGTACTTC. Translated: CASSQSPPWGGPAKNIQYF.

The rearrangement joins TRBV6-5 to TRBJ2-7; the match to TRBD1 covers 10 bases. Germline trimming cut 6 bases from V and 3 bases from J; bases unmatched to any gene: 5. The CDR3 is 14 amino acids. Germline CDR1 and CDR2: MNHEY and SVGAGI. The CDR3 DNA is TGTGCCAGCAGAGTGACAGGGGGCCACTACGAGCAGTACTTC. It is translated as CASRVTGGHYEQYF.

This chain links TRBV11-2 with TRBJ1-2, with D uncertain. The V gene's germline CDR1 is SGHAT and CDR2 FQNNGV. The CDR3 runs to 15 residues. The V and J ends lost 0 bases and 8 bases respectively, with 16 bases between them. This chain's CDR3 is CASSLDRGGWVGYTF. As DNA, the CDR3 is TGTGCCAGCAGCTTAGATCGGGGAGGGTGGGTCGGCTACACCTTC.